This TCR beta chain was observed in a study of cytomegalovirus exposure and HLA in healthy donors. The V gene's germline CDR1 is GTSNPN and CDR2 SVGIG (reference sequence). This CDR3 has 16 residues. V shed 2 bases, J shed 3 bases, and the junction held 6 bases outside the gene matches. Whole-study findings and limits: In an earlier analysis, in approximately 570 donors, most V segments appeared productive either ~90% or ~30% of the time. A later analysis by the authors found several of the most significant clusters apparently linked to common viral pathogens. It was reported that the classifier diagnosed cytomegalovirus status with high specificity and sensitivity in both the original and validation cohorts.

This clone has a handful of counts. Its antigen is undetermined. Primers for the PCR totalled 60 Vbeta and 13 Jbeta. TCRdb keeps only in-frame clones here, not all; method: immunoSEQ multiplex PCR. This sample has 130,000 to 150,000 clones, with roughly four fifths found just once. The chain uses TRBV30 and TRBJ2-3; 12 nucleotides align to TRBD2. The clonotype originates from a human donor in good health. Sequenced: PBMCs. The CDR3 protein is CAWSPLGTSGTDTQYF. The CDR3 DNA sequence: TGTGCCTGGAGTCCCCTAGGGACTAGCGGGACAGATACGCAGTATTTT.